Included here is one TCR beta chain sequence, with context. The sample belongs to a study of blood T cell repertoires in COVID-19. Study-level information: Samples representing acute and convalescent COVID-19 were sourced from the United States, Italy and Spain. The cDNA or gDNA used as material had been derived from T cells, B-cell-depleted T cells, or PBMCs.

How the authors handled the data: Amplified reference gene primers provided the basis for estimating nucleated cell counts. Sequencing was performed with immunoSEQ multiplex PCR; in TCRdb, only in-frame clones are kept and a portion is missing. V, J and clone size derive from that table, while D and trimming were established from the DNA sequence. Here the sample spans about 210,000 clones, 80% to 90% being singletons. This CDR3 comprises 16 residues. The germline CDR1 and CDR2 sequences are SGHKS and YYEKEE (reference sequence). V was trimmed by 0 bases and J by 2 bases, leaving 12 bases between them.

The sample was peripheral blood. This sequence originates from a man aged 35-49 years with acute or convalescent COVID-19. The gene calls are TRBV5-5 and TRBJ1-5; TRBD1 is a possible D gene (5 bases). CDR3 nucleotides: TGTGCCAGCAGCTTGGGCAGGGTGCAAGGCAATCAGCCCCAGCATTTT. Protein sequence: CASSLGRVQGNQPQHF.